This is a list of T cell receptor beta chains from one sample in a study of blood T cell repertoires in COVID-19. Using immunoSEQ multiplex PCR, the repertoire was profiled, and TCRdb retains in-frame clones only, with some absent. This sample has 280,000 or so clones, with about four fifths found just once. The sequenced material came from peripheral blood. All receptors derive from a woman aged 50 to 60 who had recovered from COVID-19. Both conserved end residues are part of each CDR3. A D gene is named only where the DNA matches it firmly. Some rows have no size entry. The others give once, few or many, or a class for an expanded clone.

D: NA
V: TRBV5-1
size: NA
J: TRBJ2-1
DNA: TGCGCCAGCAGCTTGGGGGACTCTTGGTACAATGAGCAGTTCTTC
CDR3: CASSLGDSWYNEQFF

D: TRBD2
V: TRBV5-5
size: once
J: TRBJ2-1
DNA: TGTGCCAGCAGCTTGGCAACTAGCGGGGGGGGCCTGCAGTTCTTC
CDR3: CASSLATSGGGLQFF

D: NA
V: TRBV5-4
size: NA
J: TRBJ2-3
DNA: TGTGCCAGCAGCTTGGGGGGGACTTACACAGATACGCAGTATTTT
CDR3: CASSLGGTYTDTQYF

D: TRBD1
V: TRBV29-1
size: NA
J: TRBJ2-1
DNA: TGCAGCGTCGGGACAGTTCTAATCAATGAGCAGTTCTTC
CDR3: CSVGTVLINEQFF

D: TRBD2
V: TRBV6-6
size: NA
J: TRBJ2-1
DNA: TGTGCCAGCAGTTACTCAAGCGGGGGGGCATGGAATGAGCAGTTCTTC
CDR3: CASSYSSGGAWNEQFF

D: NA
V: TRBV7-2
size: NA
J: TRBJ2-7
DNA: TGTGCCAGCAGCTCCGGGACTCTCTCCTACGAGCAGTACTTC
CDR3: CASSSGTLSYEQYF

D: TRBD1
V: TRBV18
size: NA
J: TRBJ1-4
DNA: TGTGCCAGCTCACCGGGACAGGGGGCGCAGAGAGATGAAAAACTGTTTTTT
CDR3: CASSPGQGAQRDEKLFF

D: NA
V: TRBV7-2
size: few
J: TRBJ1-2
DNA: TGTGCCAGCAGCTCCTACAGGGATCTGTATGGCTACACCTTC
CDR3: CASSSYRDLYGYTF

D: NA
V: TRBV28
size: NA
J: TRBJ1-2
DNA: TGTGCCAGCAGTCTCCAGGGCTTCTATGGCTACACCTTC
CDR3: CASSLQGFYGYTF

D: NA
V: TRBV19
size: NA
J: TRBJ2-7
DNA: TGTGCCAGTAGTAGGGCAGTATGGACAGACCTAACCGAGCAGTACTTC
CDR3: CASSRAVWTDLTEQYF

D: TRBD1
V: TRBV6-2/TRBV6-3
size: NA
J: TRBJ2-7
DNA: TGTGCCAGCAGCCGGACAGGGGACTACGAGCAGTACTTC
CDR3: CASSRTGDYEQYF

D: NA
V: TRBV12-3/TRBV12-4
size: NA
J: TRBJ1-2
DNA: TGTGCCAGCAGTTCCGCCAAGGGGGGGGGCTACACCTTC
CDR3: CASSSAKGGGYTF

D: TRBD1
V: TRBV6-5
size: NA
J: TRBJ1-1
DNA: TGTGCCAGCATTCGACGGACAGGGGCAAGAACTGAAGCTTTCTTT
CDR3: CASIRRTGARTEAFF

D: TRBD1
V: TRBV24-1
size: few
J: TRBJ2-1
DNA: TGTGCCACCAGTGAGACAGGGAGCTCCTACAATGAGCAGTTCTTC
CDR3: CATSETGSSYNEQFF

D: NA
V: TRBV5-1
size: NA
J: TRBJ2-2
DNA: TGCGCCAGCAGCTTGGCACGGACTACGACGAACACCGGGGAGCTGTTTTTT
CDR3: CASSLARTTTNTGELFF

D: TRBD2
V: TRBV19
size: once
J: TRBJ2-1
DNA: TGTGCCAGTAGTTCGCGGACTAGCGGCTTCTTC
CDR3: CASSSRTSGFF

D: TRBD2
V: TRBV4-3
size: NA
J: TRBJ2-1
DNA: TGCGCCAGCAGCCACCCGGGACTAGCGGCAGGGGGATCCTACAATGAGCAGTTCTTC
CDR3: CASSHPGLAAGGSYNEQFF